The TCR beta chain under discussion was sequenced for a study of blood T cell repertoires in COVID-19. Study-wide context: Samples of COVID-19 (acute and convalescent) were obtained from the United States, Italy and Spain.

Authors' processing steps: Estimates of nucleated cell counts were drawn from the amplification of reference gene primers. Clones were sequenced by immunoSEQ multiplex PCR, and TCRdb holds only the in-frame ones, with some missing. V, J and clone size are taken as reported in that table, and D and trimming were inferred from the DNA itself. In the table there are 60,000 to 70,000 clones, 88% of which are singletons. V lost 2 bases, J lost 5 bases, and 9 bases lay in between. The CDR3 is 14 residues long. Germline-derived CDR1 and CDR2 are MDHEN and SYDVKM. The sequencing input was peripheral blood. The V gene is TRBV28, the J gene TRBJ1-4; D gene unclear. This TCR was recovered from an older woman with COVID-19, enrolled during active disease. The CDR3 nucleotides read TGTGCCAGCAGTTTAGGGAGATTAAATGAAAAACTGTTTTTT. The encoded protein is CASSLGRLNEKLFF.